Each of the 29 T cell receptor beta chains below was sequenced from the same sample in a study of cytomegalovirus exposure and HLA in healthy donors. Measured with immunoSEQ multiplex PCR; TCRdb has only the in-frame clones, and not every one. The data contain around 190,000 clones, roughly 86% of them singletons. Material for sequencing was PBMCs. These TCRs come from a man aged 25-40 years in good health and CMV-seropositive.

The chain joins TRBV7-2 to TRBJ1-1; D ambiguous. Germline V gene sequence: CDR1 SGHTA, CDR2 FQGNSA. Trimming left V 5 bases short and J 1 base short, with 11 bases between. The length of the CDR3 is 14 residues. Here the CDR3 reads CASSVGRTNTEAFF. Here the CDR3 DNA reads TGTGCCAGCAGCGTAGGACGGACGAACACTGAAGCTTTCTTT. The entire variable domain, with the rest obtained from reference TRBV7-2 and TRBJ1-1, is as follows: GAGVSQSPSNKVTEKGKDVELRCDPISGHTALYWYRQSLGQGLEFLIYFQGNSAPDKSGLPSDRFSAERTGGSVSTLTIQRTQQEDSAVYLCASSVGRTNTEAFFGQGTRLTVV.

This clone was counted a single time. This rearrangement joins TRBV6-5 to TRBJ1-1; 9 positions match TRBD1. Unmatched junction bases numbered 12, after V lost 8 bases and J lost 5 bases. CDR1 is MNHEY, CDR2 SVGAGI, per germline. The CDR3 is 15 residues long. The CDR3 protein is CASAKLQGAGTEAFF. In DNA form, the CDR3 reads TGTGCCAGCGCGAAGCTACAGGGGGCCGGAACTGAAGCTTTCTTT.

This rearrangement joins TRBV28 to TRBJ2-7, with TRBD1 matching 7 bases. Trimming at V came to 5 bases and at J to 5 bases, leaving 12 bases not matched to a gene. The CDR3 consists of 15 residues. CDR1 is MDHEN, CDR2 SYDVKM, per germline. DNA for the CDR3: TGTGCCAGCAGTCTTACAGGGGCTCTATTCAACGAGCAGTACTTC. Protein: CASSLTGALFNEQYF.

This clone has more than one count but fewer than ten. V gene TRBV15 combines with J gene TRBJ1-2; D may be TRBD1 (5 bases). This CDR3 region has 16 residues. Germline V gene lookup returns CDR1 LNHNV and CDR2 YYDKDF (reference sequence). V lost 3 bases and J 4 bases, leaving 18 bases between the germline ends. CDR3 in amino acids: CATSSLWAQGVYGYTF. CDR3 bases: TGTGCCACCAGCAGTTTATGGGCGCAGGGTGTCTATGGCTACACCTTC.

CDR3 region: CASSVGVGTGEAFF. As DNA, the CDR3 is TGTGCCAGCAGCGTAGGGGTGGGGACAGGGGAAGCTTTCTTT. The genes are TRBV9 and TRBJ1-1, with 9 bases that match TRBD1. The CDR3 length is 14 residues. The germline V gene encodes CDR1 SGDLS and CDR2 YYNGEE. Germline trimming cut 0 bases from V and 8 bases from J; bases unmatched to any gene: 5.

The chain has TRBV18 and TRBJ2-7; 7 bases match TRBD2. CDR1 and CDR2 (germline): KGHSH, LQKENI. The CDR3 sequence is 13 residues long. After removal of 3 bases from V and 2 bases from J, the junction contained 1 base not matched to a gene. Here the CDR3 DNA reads TGTGCCAGCTCACCGCGGGAGACCTACGAGCAGTACTTC. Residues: CASSPRETYEQYF.

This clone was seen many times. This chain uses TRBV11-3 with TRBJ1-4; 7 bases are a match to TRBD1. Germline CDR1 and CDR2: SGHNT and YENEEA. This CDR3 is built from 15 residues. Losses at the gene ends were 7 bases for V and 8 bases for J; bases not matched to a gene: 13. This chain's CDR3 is CASTSTGRPGEKLFF. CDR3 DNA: TGTGCCAGCACCTCGACAGGGCGACCAGGGGAAAAACTGTTTTTT.

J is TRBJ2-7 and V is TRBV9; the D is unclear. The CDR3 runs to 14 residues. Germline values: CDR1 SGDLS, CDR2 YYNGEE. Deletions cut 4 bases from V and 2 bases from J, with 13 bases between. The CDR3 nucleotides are TGTGCCAGCAGCCCCTCGTCGAGAGCCTACGAGCAGTACTTC. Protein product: CASSPSSRAYEQYF.

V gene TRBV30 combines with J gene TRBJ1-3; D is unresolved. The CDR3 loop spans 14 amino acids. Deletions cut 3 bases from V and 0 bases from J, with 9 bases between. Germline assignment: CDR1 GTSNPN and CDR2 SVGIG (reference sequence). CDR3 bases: TGTGCCTGGAGCGAGAAAAGCTCTGGAAACACCATATATTTT. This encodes CAWSEKSSGNTIYF.

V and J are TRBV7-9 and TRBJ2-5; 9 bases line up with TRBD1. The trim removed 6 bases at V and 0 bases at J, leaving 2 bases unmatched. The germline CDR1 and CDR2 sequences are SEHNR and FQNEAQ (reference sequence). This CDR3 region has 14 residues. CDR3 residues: CASSGQGNQETQYF. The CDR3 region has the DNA TGTGCCAGCAGTGGACAGGGGAACCAAGAGACCCAGTACTTC.

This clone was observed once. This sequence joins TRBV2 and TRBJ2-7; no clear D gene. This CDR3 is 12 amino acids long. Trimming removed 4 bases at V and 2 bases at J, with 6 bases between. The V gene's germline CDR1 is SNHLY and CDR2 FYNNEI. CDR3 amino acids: CASSVDPYEQYF. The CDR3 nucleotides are TGTGCCAGCAGTGTGGACCCCTACGAGCAGTACTTC.

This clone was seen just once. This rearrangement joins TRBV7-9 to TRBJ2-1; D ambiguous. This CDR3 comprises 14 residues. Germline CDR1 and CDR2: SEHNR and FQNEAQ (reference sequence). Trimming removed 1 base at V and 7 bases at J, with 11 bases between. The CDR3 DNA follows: TGTGCCAGCAGCTTAGATACAGCGTCGAATGAGCAGTTCTTC. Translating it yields CASSLDTASNEQFF.

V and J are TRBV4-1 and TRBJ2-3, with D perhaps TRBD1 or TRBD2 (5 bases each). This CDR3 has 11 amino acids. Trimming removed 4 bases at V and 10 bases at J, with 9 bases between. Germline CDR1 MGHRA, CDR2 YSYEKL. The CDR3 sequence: CASSRGPAQYF. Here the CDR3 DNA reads TGCGCCAGCAGCCGGGGACCTGCGCAGTATTTT.

Written as DNA, the CDR3 is TGTGCCAGCAGCCCAAGCGGAGGCTCCTACGAGCAGTACTTC. It encodes CASSPSGGSYEQYF. The chain recombines TRBV28 with TRBJ2-7; TRBD2 might be the D (5 bases). Germline-derived CDR1 and CDR2 are MDHEN and SYDVKM. The V end lost 6 bases, the J end lost 0 bases, and 12 bases lay between the germline ends. This CDR3 region has 14 residues.

CDR3 amino acids: CASSPGRQGPDTQYF. The CDR3 coding sequence is TGTGCCAGCTCACCAGGCCGACAGGGACCAGATACGCAGTATTTT. The chain combines TRBV18 with TRBJ2-3; 7 bases agree with TRBD1. The CDR3 sequence is 15 residues long. In germline, CDR1 is KGHSH, CDR2 LQKENI. With V trimmed by 2 bases and J by 4 bases, 6 bases remained unmatched.

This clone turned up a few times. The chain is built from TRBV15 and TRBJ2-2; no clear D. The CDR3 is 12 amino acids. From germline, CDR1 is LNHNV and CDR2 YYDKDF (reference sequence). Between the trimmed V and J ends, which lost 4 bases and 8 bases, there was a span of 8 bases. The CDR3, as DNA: TGTGCCACCAGCAAACTGACGGGGGAGCTGTTTTTT. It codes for CATSKLTGELFF.

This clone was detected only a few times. The CDR3 is CASSFDPQGFSPLHF. CDR3 sequence (DNA): TGTGCCAGCAGCTTTGATCCTCAGGGTTTTTCACCCCTCCACTTT. This chain joins TRBV7-9 and TRBJ1-6, with D perhaps TRBD1 (5 bases). The CDR3 runs to 15 residues. Germline V gene lookup returns CDR1 SEHNR and CDR2 FQNEAQ (reference sequence). Trimming removed 3 bases from V and 9 bases from J, with 15 bases in between.

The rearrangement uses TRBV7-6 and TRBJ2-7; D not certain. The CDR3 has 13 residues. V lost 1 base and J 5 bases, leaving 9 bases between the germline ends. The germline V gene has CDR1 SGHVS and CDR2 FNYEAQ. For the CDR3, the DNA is TGTGCCAGCAGCTTAGAGGTGGCGGACGAGCAGTACTTC. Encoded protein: CASSLEVADEQYF.

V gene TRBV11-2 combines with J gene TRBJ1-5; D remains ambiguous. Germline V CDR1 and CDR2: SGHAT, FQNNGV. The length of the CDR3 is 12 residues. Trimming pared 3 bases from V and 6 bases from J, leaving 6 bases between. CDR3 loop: CASSFVGQPQHF. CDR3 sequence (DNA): TGTGCCAGCAGCTTTGTCGGTCAGCCCCAGCATTTT.

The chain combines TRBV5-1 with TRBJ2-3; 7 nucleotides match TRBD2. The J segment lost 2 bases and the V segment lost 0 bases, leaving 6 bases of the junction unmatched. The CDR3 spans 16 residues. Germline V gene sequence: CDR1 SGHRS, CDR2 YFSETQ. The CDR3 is CASSLGGRANTDTQYF. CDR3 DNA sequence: TGCGCCAGCAGCTTGGGAGGGAGGGCCAACACAGATACGCAGTATTTT.

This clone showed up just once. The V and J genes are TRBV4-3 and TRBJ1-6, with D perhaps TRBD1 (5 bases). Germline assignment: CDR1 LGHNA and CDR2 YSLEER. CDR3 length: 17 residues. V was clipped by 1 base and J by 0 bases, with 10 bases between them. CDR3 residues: CASSQARTSSYNSPLHF. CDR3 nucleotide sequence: TGCGCCAGCAGCCAAGCTAGGACAAGCTCCTATAATTCACCCCTCCACTTT.

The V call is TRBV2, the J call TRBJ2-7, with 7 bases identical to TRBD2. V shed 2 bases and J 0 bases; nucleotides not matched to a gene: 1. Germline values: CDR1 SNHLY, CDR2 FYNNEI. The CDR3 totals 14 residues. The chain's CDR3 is CASSEWTSSYEQYF. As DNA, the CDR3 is TGTGCCAGCAGTGAATGGACTAGCTCCTACGAGCAGTACTTC. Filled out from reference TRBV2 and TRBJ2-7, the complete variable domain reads EPEVTQTPSHQVTQMGQEVILRCVPISNHLYFYWYRQILGQKVEFLVSFYNNEISEKSEIFDDQFSVERPDGSNFTLKIRSTKLEDSAMYFCASSEWTSSYEQYFGPGTRLTVT.

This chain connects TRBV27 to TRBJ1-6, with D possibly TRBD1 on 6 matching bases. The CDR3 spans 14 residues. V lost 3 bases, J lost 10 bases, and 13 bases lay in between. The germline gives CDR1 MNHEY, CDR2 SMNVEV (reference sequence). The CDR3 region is CASSFRQVGSPLHF. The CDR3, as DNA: TGTGCCAGCAGTTTCCGACAGGTTGGGTCACCCCTCCACTTT.

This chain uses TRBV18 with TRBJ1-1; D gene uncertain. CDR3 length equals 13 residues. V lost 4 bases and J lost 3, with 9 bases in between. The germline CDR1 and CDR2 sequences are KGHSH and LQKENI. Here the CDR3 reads CASSQGKDTEAFF. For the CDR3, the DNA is TGTGCCAGCTCACAGGGCAAGGACACTGAAGCTTTCTTT.

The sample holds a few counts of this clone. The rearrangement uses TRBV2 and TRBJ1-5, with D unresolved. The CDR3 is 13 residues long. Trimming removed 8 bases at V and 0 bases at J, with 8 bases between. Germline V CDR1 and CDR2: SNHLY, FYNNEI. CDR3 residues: CASHRDSNQPQHF. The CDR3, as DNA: TGTGCCAGCCACCGAGATAGCAATCAGCCCCAGCATTTT.

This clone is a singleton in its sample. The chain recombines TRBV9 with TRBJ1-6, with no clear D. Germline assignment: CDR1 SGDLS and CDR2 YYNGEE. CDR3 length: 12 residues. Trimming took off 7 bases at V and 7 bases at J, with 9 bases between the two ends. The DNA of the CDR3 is TGTGCCAGCGCGGGCTTAAATTCACCCCTCCACTTT. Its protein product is CASAGLNSPLHF.

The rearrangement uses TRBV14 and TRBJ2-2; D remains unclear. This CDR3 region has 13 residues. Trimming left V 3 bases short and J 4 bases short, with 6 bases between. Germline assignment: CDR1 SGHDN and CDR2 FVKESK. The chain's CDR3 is CASSHNPTGELFF. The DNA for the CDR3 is TGTGCCAGCAGCCATAACCCCACCGGGGAGCTGTTTTTT. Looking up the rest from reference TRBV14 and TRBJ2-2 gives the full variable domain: EAGVTQFPSHSVIEKGQTVTLRCDPISGHDNLYWYRRVMGKEIKFLLHFVKESKQDESGMPNNRFLAERTGGTYSTLKVQPAELEDSGVYFCASSHNPTGELFFGEGSRLTVL.

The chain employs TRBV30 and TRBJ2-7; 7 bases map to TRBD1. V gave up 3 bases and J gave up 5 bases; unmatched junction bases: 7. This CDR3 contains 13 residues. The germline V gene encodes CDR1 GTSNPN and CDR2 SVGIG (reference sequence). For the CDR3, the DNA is TGTGCCTGGAGGGGAAGGGGGCTCGACGAGCAGTACTTC. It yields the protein CAWRGRGLDEQYF.

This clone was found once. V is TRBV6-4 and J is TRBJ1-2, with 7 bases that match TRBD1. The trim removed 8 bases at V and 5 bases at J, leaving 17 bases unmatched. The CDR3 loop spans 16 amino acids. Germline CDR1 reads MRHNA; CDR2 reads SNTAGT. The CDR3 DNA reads TGTGCCAGCCCGGCTAGGCGGACAGGAGACCTATATGGCTACACCTTC. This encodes CASPARRTGDLYGYTF.